This T cell receptor beta chain was sequenced for a study of T-cell memory formation after mild COVID-19. About the study: TCR clustering was largely donor specific.

V was pared by 6 bases and J by 4 bases, with 1 base of the junction left unmatched. CDR3 length: 12 amino acids. Per the germline V gene, CDR1 is SGHAT and CDR2 is FQNNGV. This clonotype was picked up many times. 5'RACE with constant-segment primers yielded barcoded, UMI-tagged TCR alpha and TCR beta cDNA libraries. TCRdb re-derived calls from the 5' RACE reads in MiXCR, one entry per CDR3 protein. The table shows nearly 350,000 distinct CDR3 sequences, with roughly 13% occurring only once. Sequencing was performed on PBMCs or a T cell subset sorted from them (not recorded which). The rearrangement joins TRBV11-2 to TRBJ1-2; 8 bases are shared with TRBD1. The TCR sequence derives from a man aged 18 to 35 who had mild COVID-19 (a few samples of this study predate the infection). Cell type and time point are not known. In nucleotides, the CDR3 is TGTGCCAGCAGTGACAGGGGCTATGGCTACACCTTC. Encoded protein: CASSDRGYGYTF.